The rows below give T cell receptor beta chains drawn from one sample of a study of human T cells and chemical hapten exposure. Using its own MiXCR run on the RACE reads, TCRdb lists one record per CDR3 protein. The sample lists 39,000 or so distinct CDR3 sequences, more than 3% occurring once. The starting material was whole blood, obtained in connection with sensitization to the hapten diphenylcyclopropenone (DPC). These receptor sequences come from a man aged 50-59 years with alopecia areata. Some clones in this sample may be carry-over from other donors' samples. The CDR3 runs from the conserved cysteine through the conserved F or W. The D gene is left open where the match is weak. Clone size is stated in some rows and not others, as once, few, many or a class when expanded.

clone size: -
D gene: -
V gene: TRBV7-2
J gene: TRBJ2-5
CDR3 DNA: TGTGCCAGCAGCTTAGGCGGGACAGAGCAAGAGACCCAGTACTTC
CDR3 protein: CASSLGGTEQETQYF

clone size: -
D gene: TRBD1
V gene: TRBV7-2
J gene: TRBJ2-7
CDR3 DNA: TGTGCCAGCAGCCTAGGGGGACAGGCCGCCCACGAGCAGTACTTC
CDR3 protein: CASSLGGQAAHEQYF

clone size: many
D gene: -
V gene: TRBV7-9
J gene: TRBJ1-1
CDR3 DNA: TGTGCCAGCAGCTTTCGACAGGCGAACACTGAAGCTTTCTTT
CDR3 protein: CASSFRQANTEAFF

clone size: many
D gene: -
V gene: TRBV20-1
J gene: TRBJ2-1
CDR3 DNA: TGCAGTGCTTCTGCTCGAAGCTCCTACAATGAGCAGTTCTTC
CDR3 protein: CSASARSSYNEQFF

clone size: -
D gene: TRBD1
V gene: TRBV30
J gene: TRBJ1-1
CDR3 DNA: TGTGTCTGGAGTGTACTCTCCGGGACAGGGGGCGGGAGGAACACTGAAGCTTTCTTT
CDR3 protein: CVWSVLSGTGGGRNTEAFF

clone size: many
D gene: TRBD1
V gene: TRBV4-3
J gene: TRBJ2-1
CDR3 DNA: TGCGCCAGCAGCCAAGATGGCACCGGGACAGGGGTGAATGAGCAGTTCTTC
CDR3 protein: CASSQDGTGTGVNEQFF

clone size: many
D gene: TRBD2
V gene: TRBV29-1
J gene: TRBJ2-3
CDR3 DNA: TGCAGCGTTGAGTATTGGCTAGCGGGCGGCACAGATACGCAGTATTTT
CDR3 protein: CSVEYWLAGGTDTQYF

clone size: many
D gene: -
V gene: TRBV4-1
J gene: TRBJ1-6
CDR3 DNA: TGCGCCAGCAGCCAAGGGAGGCAGCAATATAATTCACCCCTCCACTTT
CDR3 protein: CASSQGRQQYNSPLHF

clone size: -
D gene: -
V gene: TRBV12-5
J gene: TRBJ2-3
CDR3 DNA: TGTGCTAGTGGTTTGAGCAATACAGATACGCAGTATTTT
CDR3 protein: CASGLSNTDTQYF

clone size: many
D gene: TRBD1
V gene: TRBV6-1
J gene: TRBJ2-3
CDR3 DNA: TGTGCCCACAGGACAGGATTAACAGATACGCAGTATTTT
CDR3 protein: CAHRTGLTDTQYF

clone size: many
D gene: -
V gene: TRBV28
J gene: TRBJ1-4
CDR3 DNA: TGTGCCAGCAGTCCGGACCGGTGGAATGAAAAACTGTTTTTT
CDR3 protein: CASSPDRWNEKLFF

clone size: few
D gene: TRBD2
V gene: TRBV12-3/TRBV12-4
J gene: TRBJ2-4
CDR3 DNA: TGTGCCAGCAGTTCAATCGGGACTAGCATTCAGTACTTC
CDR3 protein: CASSSIGTSIQYF

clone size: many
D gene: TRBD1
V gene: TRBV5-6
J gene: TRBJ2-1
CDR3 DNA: TGTGCCAGCAGCTATGCCGGGACAGGGATTAATGAGCAGTTCTTC
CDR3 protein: CASSYAGTGINEQFF

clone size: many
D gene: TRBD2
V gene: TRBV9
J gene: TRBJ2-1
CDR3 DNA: TGTGCCAGCAGCGTAGCCTACACTAGCGGGAGGGTGAATGAGCAGTTCTTC
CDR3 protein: CASSVAYTSGRVNEQFF

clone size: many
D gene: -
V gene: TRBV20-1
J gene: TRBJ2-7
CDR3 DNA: TGCAGTGCTAGTAGGCTTCGCTCCTACGAGCAGTACTTC
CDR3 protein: CSASRLRSYEQYF

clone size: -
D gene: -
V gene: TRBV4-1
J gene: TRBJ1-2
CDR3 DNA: TGCGCCAGCAGCCAGAATCGGGCCATGGAACTCTATGGCTACACCTTC
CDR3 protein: CASSQNRAMELYGYTF

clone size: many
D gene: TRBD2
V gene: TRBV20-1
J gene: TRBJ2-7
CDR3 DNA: TGCAGTGCCCTGAACTCGGGGGGAGGAAACGAGCAGTACTTC
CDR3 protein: CSALNSGGGNEQYF

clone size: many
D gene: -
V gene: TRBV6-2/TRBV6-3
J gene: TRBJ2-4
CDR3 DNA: TGTGCCAGCAGTTCCGACCTTCTAGCCAAAAACATTCAGTACTTC
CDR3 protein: CASSSDLLAKNIQYF

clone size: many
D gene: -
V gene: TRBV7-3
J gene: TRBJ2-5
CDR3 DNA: TGTGCCAGCTCCCGAAGTAGCCAAGAGACCCAGTACTTC
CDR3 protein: CASSRSSQETQYF

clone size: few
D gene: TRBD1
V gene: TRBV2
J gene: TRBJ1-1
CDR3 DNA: TGTGCCAGCTTTCCCCCGCAGGGGGGGAATGAAGCTTTCTTT
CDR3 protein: CASFPPQGGNEAFF

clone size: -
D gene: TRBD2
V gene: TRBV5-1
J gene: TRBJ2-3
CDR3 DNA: TGCGCCAGCAGCTCCATAGCGGGAGTGGGCACAGATACGCAGTATTTT
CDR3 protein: CASSSIAGVGTDTQYF

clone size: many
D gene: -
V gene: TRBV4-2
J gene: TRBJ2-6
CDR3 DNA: TGTGCCAGCAGCCAAGAAGGGGCTGGGGCCAACGTCCTGACTTTC
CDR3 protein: CASSQEGAGANVLTF

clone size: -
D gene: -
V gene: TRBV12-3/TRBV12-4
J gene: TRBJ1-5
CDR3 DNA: TGTGCCAGCAGTCGGGACACGCAGCCCCAGCATTTT
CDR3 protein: CASSRDTQPQHF

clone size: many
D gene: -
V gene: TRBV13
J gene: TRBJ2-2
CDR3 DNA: TGTGCCAGCAGCCCCCGCATCGGGGAGCTGTTTTTT
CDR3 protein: CASSPRIGELFF

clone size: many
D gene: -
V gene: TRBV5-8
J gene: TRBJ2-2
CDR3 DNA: TGTGCCAGCAGCTTGGCACAGAACACCGGGGAGCTGTTTTTT
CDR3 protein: CASSLAQNTGELFF

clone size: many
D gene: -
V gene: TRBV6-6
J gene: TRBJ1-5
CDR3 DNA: TGTGCCAGCAGTTATGGGATGGATCAGCCCCAGCATTTT
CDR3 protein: CASSYGMDQPQHF

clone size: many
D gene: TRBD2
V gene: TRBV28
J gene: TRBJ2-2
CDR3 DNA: TGTGCCACGGATAGCGGGAGCGACACCGGGGAGCTGTTTTTT
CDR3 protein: CATDSGSDTGELFF

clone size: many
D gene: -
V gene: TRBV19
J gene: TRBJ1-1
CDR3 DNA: TGTGCCAGTAAGGACCGGGTAAACACTGAAGCTTTCTTT
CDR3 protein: CASKDRVNTEAFF

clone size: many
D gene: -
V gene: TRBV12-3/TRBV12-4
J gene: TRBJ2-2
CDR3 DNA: TGTGCCAGTGGCGGGCGAAACACCGGGGAGCTGTTTTTT
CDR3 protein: CASGGRNTGELFF

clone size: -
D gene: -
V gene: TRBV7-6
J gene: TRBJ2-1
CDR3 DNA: TGTGCCAGCAGCTCCATTCTAGGGGCTGCGGCTGGTGAGCAGTTCTTC
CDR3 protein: CASSSILGAAAGEQFF

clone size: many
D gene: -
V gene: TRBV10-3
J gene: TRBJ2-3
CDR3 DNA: TGTGCCATCAGTGTGACTAGCACAGATACGCAGTATTTT
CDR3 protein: CAISVTSTDTQYF

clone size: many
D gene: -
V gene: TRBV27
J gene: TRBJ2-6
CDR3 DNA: TGTGCCAGCAGTCCCTTCAGCTCTGGGGCCAACGTCCTGACTTTC
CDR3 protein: CASSPFSSGANVLTF

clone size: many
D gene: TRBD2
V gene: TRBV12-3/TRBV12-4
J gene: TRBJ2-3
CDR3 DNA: TGTGCCAGCAGTTCTCTCGCGGGACTAGGAAATACGCAGTATTTT
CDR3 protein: CASSSLAGLGNTQYF

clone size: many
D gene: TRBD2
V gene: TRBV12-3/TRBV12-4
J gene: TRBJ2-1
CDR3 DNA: TGTGCCAGCAGTTTAAGAGAGGGTCTAGCGGGAGGTAATGAGCAGTTCTTC
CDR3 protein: CASSLREGLAGGNEQFF

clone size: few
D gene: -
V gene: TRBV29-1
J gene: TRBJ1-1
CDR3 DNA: TGCAGCGTAAAAGGTTCGGGGAACACTGAAGCTTTCTTT
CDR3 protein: CSVKGSGNTEAFF

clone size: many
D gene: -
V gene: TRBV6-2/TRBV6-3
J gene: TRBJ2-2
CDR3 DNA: TGTGCCAGCAGTTACTATAACAGGAACACCGGGGAGCTGTTTTTT
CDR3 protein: CASSYYNRNTGELFF